One sample yielded the 22 T cell receptor beta chains listed below, sequenced in a study of T cells in Graves' hyperthyroidism and ophthalmopathy (dated by TCRdb to the late 2010s). Library prep was done by multiplex PCR. The instrument given in TCRdb is Illumina HiSeq 2000. Amplification of TCR beta CDR3 regions was carried out from RNA transcripts. The first round of RT-PCR for the TCR CDR3 was performed with the HTBI primer set and the Qiagen OneStep RT-PCR kit. The public sequencing data were trimmed at Q25 with fastp and processed into clonotypes with MiXCR by TCRdb, which kept only in-frame beta chains. Every entry covers one CDR3 protein and lists the most common genes and DNA from its rows. The sample has about 710,000 distinct CDR3 sequences on record, around 17% of them singletons. The top ten hold under 10% of the sample. Input material: blood. These receptors came from a man younger than 35 with Graves' hyperthyroidism.

The chain uses TRBV28 and TRBJ2-3; no clear D. Germline V lookup: CDR1 MDHEN, CDR2 SYDVKM. This CDR3 is built from 15 residues. Trimming took 5 bases from V and 6 from J, leaving 18 bases between them. DNA of the CDR3: TGTGCCAGCAGTCCACCGGCCACCAAGAGGGATACGCAGTATTTT. Translated, it gives CASSPPATKRDTQYF. Full variable domain (missing parts from reference TRBV28 and TRBJ2-3): DVKVTQSSRYLVKRTGEKVFLECVQDMDHENMFWYRQDPGLGLRLIYFSYDVKMKEKGDIPEGYSVSREKKERFSLILESASTNQTSMYLCASSPPATKRDTQYFGPGTRLTVL.

There are a few counts of this clonotype. The chain recombines TRBV28 with TRBJ1-4; possible D gene TRBD1, 6 bases. Trimming pared 6 bases from V and 10 bases from J, leaving 18 bases between. CDR3 length: 14 residues. Germline CDR1 MDHEN, CDR2 SYDVKM. CDR3 nucleotide sequence: TGTGCCAGCAGCAAACAGGGAAGGTTGGGAAAACTGTTTTTT. As protein: CASSKQGRLGKLFF.

With regard to this clonotype: Since a much larger clone is just one base distant, this may be a read error. This rearrangement joins TRBV2 to TRBJ1-2, with D hard to call. Germline CDR1 reads SNHLY; CDR2 reads FYNNEI. The V end was cut by 11 bases, the J end by 2 bases, with 21 bases between. This CDR3 has 15 amino acids. The CDR3 spells CALNSGIAINYGYTF. For the CDR3, the DNA is TGTGCCCTTAACTCCGGGATAGCTATAAACTATGGCTACACCTTC. Full variable domain (remainder filled in from reference TRBV2 and TRBJ1-2): EPEVTQTPSHQVTQMGQEVILRCVPISNHLYFYWYRQILGQKVEFLVSFYNNEISEKSEIFDDQFSVERPDGSNFTLKIRSTKLEDSAMYFCALNSGIAINYGYTFGSGTRLTVV.

Only a few counts were recorded for this clonotype. The chain combines TRBV2 with TRBJ2-1; 9 nucleotides match TRBD2. This CDR3 region has 12 residues. J was trimmed by 12 bases and V by 4 bases; bases with no gene match: 4. Germline V gene lookup returns CDR1 SNHLY and CDR2 FYNNEI. The CDR3 nucleotides are TGTGCCAGCAGTGCGGGACTAGCTGCGCAGTTCTTC. It encodes CASSAGLAAQFF.

This clonotype was observed at least ten times. This sequence joins TRBV7-9 and TRBJ2-1; 8 nucleotides align to TRBD1. The CDR3 length is 13 residues. CDR1 and CDR2 (germline): SEHNR, FQNEAQ (reference sequence). J lost 9 bases, V lost 5 bases, and 6 bases had no gene match. The CDR3 loop reads CASSRQGIGEQFF. The CDR3 DNA reads as TGTGCCAGCAGCCGACAGGGGATAGGTGAGCAGTTCTTC.

This clonotype was counted only a few times. V gene TRBV7-3 combines with J gene TRBJ2-1; D is perhaps TRBD2 (6 bases). The CDR3 extends over 13 amino acids. Per the germline V gene, CDR1 is SGHTA and CDR2 is FQGTGA. V was cut by 5 bases and J by 5 bases, with 10 bases left in between. The CDR3 bases are TGTGCCAGCAGCCCCGGGACTCACAATGAGCAGTTCTTC. This encodes CASSPGTHNEQFF. Variable domain in full (rest from reference TRBV7-3 and TRBJ2-1): GAGVSQTPSNKVTEKGKYVELRCDPISGHTALYWYRQSLGQGPEFLIYFQGTGAADDSGLPNDRFFAVRPEGSVSTLKIQRTERGDSAVYLCASSPGTHNEQFFGPGTRLTVL.

Details on this clonotype: This may come from a read error, since a much larger clone is one base off. This rearrangement joins TRBV6-5 to TRBJ2-4, with 9 nucleotides matching TRBD1. The germline V gene encodes CDR1 MNHEY and CDR2 SVGAGI. This CDR3 contains 18 residues. In DNA form, the CDR3 reads TGTGCCGGCAGTTACCGGACAGGGGAAAGACTAGCCAAAAACATTCAGTACTTC. This translates into CAGSYRTGERLAKNIQYF.

This chain connects TRBV28 to TRBJ1-4; possibly TRBD1 for D (5 bases). The CDR3 consists of 17 residues. Germline V gene lookup returns CDR1 MDHEN and CDR2 SYDVKM. V was shortened by 2 bases and J by 7 bases, with 20 bases between the two germline ends. CDR3 coding DNA: TGTGCCAGCAGTTTAAAATTTTCGGGAGGGAGGGGTGAAAAACTGTTTTTT. The encoded protein is CASSLKFSGGRGEKLFF. The full variable domain, completed using reference TRBV28 and TRBJ1-4, is DVKVTQSSRYLVKRTGEKVFLECVQDMDHENMFWYRQDPGLGLRLIYFSYDVKMKEKGDIPEGYSVSREKKERFSLILESASTNQTSMYLCASSLKFSGGRGEKLFFGSGTQLSVL.

This clonotype was recorded many times. The chain links TRBV28 to TRBJ1-5, with unresolved D. Trimming removed 3 bases from V and 5 bases from J, with 11 bases in between. Germline lookup yields CDR1 MDHEN and CDR2 SYDVKM. The CDR3 loop spans 14 amino acids. The CDR3 DNA follows: TGTGCCAGCAGTTTGGAGGTTCGAGATCAGCCCCAGCATTTT. Translated: CASSLEVRDQPQHF.

Only a few counts were recorded for this clonotype. The chain links TRBV12-3 or TRBV12-4 to TRBJ2-5; D remains ambiguous. V was cut by 6 bases and J by 10 bases, with 24 bases left in between. The CDR3 loop spans 15 amino acids. The chain's CDR3 is CASSAVGVVKRGQYF. As DNA, the CDR3 is TGTGCCAGCAGCGCTGTTGGTGTAGTCAAGAGAGGCCAGTACTTC.

This clonotype was counted at least ten times. The chain joins TRBV28 to TRBJ2-7, with D possibly being TRBD1 or TRBD2 (5 bases each). Germline lookup yields CDR1 MDHEN and CDR2 SYDVKM. The CDR3 length is 13 residues. The germline V and J ends were trimmed by 7 bases and 4 bases, with 14 bases remaining between them. As DNA, the CDR3 is TGTGCCAGCAACCGGGACGTATCGTACGAGCAGTACTTC. Amino acid sequence: CASNRDVSYEQYF. Full variable domain (outside the CDR3, taken from reference TRBV28 and TRBJ2-7): DVKVTQSSRYLVKRTGEKVFLECVQDMDHENMFWYRQDPGLGLRLIYFSYDVKMKEKGDIPEGYSVSREKKERFSLILESASTNQTSMYLCASNRDVSYEQYFGPGTRLTVT.

The V gene is TRBV19, the J gene TRBJ2-1, with D tentatively TRBD1 or TRBD2 (6 bases each). Trimming took off 4 bases at V and 7 bases at J, with 11 bases between the two ends. The germline CDR1 and CDR2 sequences are LNHDA and SQIVND (reference sequence). This CDR3 is built from 13 residues. The CDR3 spells CASSRVGGNEQFF. As DNA, the CDR3 is TGTGCCAGTAGTAGGGTAGGGGGGAATGAGCAGTTCTTC.

This clonotype was picked up many times. The chain has TRBV2 and TRBJ1-5; 7 bases fit TRBD1. Trimming removed 1 base from V and 1 base from J; junction bases left unmatched: 7. Germline V lookup: CDR1 SNHLY, CDR2 FYNNEI. The CDR3 is 17 residues long. The CDR3 coding sequence is TGTGCCAGCAGTGAAGGGCAGGGGGTCGCAAGCAATCAGCCCCAGCATTTT. It specifies CASSEGQGVASNQPQHF.

V usage is TRBV25-1 and J usage is TRBJ1-1; D is perhaps TRBD1 (6 bases). V was shortened by 5 bases and J by 4 bases, with 17 bases between the two germline ends. Per germline, CDR1 MGHDK and CDR2 SYGVNS. CDR3 size: 15 residues. The CDR3 loop is CASSNSGGGSTEAFF. For the CDR3, the DNA is TGTGCCAGCAGTAACTCGGGAGGGGGAAGCACTGAAGCTTTCTTT. The full variable domain, its missing parts supplied by reference TRBV25-1 and TRBJ1-1, is EADIYQTPRYLVIGTGKKITLECSQTMGHDKMYWYQQDPGMELHLIHYSYGVNSTEKGDLSSESTVSRIRTEHFPLTLESARPSHTSQYLCASSNSGGGSTEAFFGQGTRLTVV.

This clonotype was counted many times. This sequence joins TRBV18 and TRBJ2-1, with TRBD1 matching over 8 bases. This CDR3 region has 16 residues. Germline lookup yields CDR1 KGHSH and CDR2 LQKENI. After removal of 0 bases from V and 8 bases from J, the junction contained 9 bases not matched to a gene. The CDR3 is CASSPPTGDFMDEQFF. Written as DNA, the CDR3 is TGTGCCAGCTCACCACCGACAGGGGATTTTATGGATGAGCAGTTCTTC.

Comments on this clonotype: It may be a read error: a sequence one base away is much more abundant. The chain joins TRBV11-2 to TRBJ1-2; TRBD1 is a possible D gene (6 bases). The CDR3 is 17 residues long. In germline, CDR1 is SGHAT, CDR2 FQNNGV. The DNA for the CDR3 is TGTGCCAGCAGCTTAGAACAGGGAGGCGATTGGGACTATAGCTACACCTTC. It yields the protein CASSLEQGGDWDYSYTF.

This clonotype was detected only a few times. The gene calls are TRBV5-4 and TRBJ2-5; 9 bases are a match to TRBD2. The CDR3 is 14 residues long. V shed 0 bases and J 13 bases; nucleotides not matched to a gene: 10. Germline CDR1 reads SGHNT; CDR2 reads YYREEE (reference sequence). The CDR3 spells CASSLGRISGSPYF. The CDR3 nucleotides are TGTGCCAGCAGCTTGGGACGGATTAGCGGGAGCCCGTACTTC.

The V gene is TRBV7-2, the J gene TRBJ1-1, with D possibly being TRBD1 (6 bases). The CDR3 spans 15 residues. Germline V gene data show CDR1 as SGHTA and CDR2 as FQGNSA. Trimming took 0 bases from V and 6 from J, leaving 14 bases between them. The CDR3 DNA sequence: TGTGCCAGCAGCTTAGCGTTCAGGGGCGCCCCTGAAGCTTTCTTT. The encoded protein is CASSLAFRGAPEAFF.

This clonotype has just a few counts. V gene TRBV4-1 combines with J gene TRBJ2-7; possibly TRBD2 for D (6 bases). The CDR3 is made up of 20 amino acids. Germline V gene lookup returns CDR1 MGHRA and CDR2 YSYEKL. Trimming pared 2 bases from V and 2 bases from J, leaving 28 bases between. Written as DNA, the CDR3 is TGCGCCAGCAGCCAATTCTCTGCGAGATGGGGGGACGCAAAACCCTACGAGCAGTACTTC. Its protein product is CASSQFSARWGDAKPYEQYF.

This clonotype was detected ten times or more. The CDR3 spells CASSQGVPGTGFLHTGELFF. The DNA for the CDR3 is TGTGCCAGCAGCCAAGGAGTCCCAGGGACAGGGTTTCTTCACACCGGGGAGCTGTTTTTT. The chain employs TRBV3-1 and TRBJ2-2; 9 nucleotides align to TRBD1. The CDR3 is made up of 20 amino acids. Germline V gives CDR1 LGHDT, CDR2 YNNKEL (reference sequence). Trimming at V came to 1 base and at J to 3 bases, leaving 15 bases not matched to a gene.

The rearrangement links TRBV7-8 to TRBJ1-6; D call uncertain. Looked up from germline, CDR1 is SGHVS and CDR2 is FQNEAQ. CDR3 length: 15 residues. Deletions cut 6 bases from V and 4 bases from J, with 13 bases between. The CDR3 spells CASSHGRLYNSPLHF. The CDR3, as DNA: TGTGCCAGCAGTCACGGGCGGCTGTATAATTCACCCCTCCACTTT. The entire variable domain, with the rest obtained from reference TRBV7-8 and TRBJ1-6, is as follows: GAGVSQSPRYKVAKRGQDVALRCDPISGHVSLFWYQQALGQGPEFLTYFQNEAQLDKSGLPSDRFFAERPEGSVSTLKIQRTQQEDSAVYLCASSHGRLYNSPLHFGNGTRLTVT.

The chain has TRBV19 and TRBJ2-5; D possibly corresponds to TRBD2 (6 bases). CDR1 and CDR2 (germline): LNHDA, SQIVND (reference sequence). The CDR3 has 13 amino acids. V lost 4 bases to trimming and J lost 5 bases, with 11 bases between them. CDR3 region: CASSTRLVETQYF. For the CDR3, the DNA is TGTGCCAGTAGTACAAGACTAGTCGAGACCCAGTACTTC.